Below are 6 T cell receptor beta chains sequenced from a single sample in a study of blood T cell repertoires in COVID-19. Assay: immunoSEQ multiplex PCR; the TCRdb copy retains only in-frame clones and omits some. The profile shows hundreds of thousands of clones, approximately 91% of them singletons. The sequencing sample was made of PBMCs or T cells enriched from blood (not recorded which). The receptors derive from a woman aged 18-35 years who had been exposed to COVID-19.

This CDR3 is CASSLYTRGAQETQYF. The CDR3, as DNA: TGTGCCAGCAGCTTATACACCAGGGGAGCCCAAGAGACCCAGTACTTC. The rearrangement joins TRBV5-4 to TRBJ2-5; D possibly corresponds to TRBD1 (6 bases). Trimming took off 2 bases at V and 1 base at J, with 15 bases between the two ends. Looked up from germline, CDR1 is SGHNT and CDR2 is YYREEE (reference sequence). The CDR3 extends over 16 amino acids.

V and J are TRBV9 and TRBJ2-7; TRBD2 aligns across 7 bases. The CDR3 length is 15 residues. Unmatched junction bases numbered 5, after V lost 1 base and J lost 1 base. Germline CDR1 and CDR2: SGDLS and YYNGEE. This CDR3 reads CASSVNAGVSYEQYF. DNA for the CDR3: TGTGCCAGCAGCGTAAATGCGGGAGTGTCCTACGAGCAGTACTTC. Supplemented by reference TRBV9 and TRBJ2-7, the full variable domain reads DSGVTQTPKHLITATGQRVTLRCSPRSGDLSVYWYQQSLDQGLQFLIQYYNGEERAKGNILERFSAQQFPDLHSELNLSSLELGDSALYFCASSVNAGVSYEQYFGPGTRLTVT.

The chain recombines TRBV6-5 with TRBJ2-5; weak D call: TRBD1 (6 bases). Germline lookup yields CDR1 MNHEY and CDR2 SVGAGI. The V gene lost 6 bases and the J gene lost 2 bases, with 10 bases spanning the gap. The CDR3 loop spans 13 amino acids. CDR3 nucleotide sequence: TGTGCCAGCAGGGACAGTCTTCAAGAGACCCAGTACTTC. Protein sequence: CASRDSLQETQYF.

The chain employs TRBV18 and TRBJ2-3; D unclear. Germline V gives CDR1 KGHSH, CDR2 LQKENI. V lost 6 bases and J 2 bases, leaving 9 bases between the germline ends. This CDR3 comprises 13 residues. The CDR3 bases are TGTGCCAGCTCCAAAACTTTCACAGATACGCAGTATTTT. Translating it yields CASSKTFTDTQYF. The full variable domain, completed using reference TRBV18 and TRBJ2-3, is NAGVMQNPRHLVRRRGQEARLRCSPMKGHSHVYWYRQLPEEGLKFMVYLQKENIIDESGMPKERFSAEFPKEGPSILRIQQVVRGDSAAYFCASSKTFTDTQYFGPGTRLTVL.

This sequence joins TRBV7-9 and TRBJ2-5, with a possible D match to TRBD1 (6 bases). With 5 bases removed from V and 0 bases from J, the gap between germline ends came to 16 bases. Germline lookup yields CDR1 SEHNR and CDR2 FQNEAQ (reference sequence). There are 16 residues in the CDR3. This CDR3 reads CASSPPGHQYQETQYF. The CDR3 region has the DNA TGTGCCAGCAGCCCCCCGGGACACCAGTACCAAGAGACCCAGTACTTC.

This clone was observed a few times. This chain connects TRBV10-1 to TRBJ1-5; no definite D call. V lost 3 bases, J lost 7 bases, and 13 bases lay in between. CDR3 length: 14 residues. Germline CDR1 and CDR2: WNHNN and SYGVQD (reference sequence). This CDR3 reads CASSDPPAGQPQHF. The CDR3 bases are TGCGCCAGCAGTGATCCCCCGGCGGGGCAGCCCCAGCATTTT.